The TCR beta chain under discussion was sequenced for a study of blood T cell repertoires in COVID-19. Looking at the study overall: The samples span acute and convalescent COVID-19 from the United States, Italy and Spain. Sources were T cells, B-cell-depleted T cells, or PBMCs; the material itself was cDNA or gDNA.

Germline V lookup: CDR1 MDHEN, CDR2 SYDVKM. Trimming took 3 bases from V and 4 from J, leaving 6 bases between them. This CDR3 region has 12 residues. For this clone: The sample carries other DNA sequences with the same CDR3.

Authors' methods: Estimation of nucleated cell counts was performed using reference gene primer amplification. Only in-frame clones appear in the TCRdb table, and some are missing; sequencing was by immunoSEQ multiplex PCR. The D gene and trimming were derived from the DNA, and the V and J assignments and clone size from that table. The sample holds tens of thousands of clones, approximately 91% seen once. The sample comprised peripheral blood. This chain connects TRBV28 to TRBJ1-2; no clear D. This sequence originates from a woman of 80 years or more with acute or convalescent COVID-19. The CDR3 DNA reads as TGTGCCAGCAGTTTGCCGGGCTATGGCTACACCTTC. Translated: CASSLPGYGYTF.